This T cell receptor (beta chain) was captured by sequencing in a study of identical twins. General study findings and limits: There was an excess of low generation probability in the out-of-frame alpha sequences that twins shared. Recombination models fit unrelated individuals' TCR alpha sharing but underestimated twins'. Carriage of fewer insertions was seen in abundant cord blood beta clonotypes, whereas memory repertoires showed none.

Trimming left V 6 bases short and J 0 bases short, with 13 bases between. The CDR3 spans 14 residues. Per germline, CDR1 SQVTM and CDR2 ANQGSEA. One entry per CDR3 protein, called by TCRdb with MiXCR from the 5' RACE reads. The sample includes around 250,000 distinct CDR3 sequences, about 12% of them seen just once. On this clonotype itself: Its cognate antigen is unknown.

This sample also belongs to another study, concerning yellow fever vaccine responses in identical twins.

V usage is TRBV29-1 and J usage is TRBJ2-3, with a possible D match to TRBD1 (6 bases). Sequencing was performed on memory (CD45RO+) T cells sorted from blood. The clonotype comes from a woman aged 18-29 years in good health. The CDR3 DNA follows: TGCAGCGTACGTCAGGGGTCTAGCACAGATACGCAGTATTTT. Encoded protein: CSVRQGSSTDTQYF.